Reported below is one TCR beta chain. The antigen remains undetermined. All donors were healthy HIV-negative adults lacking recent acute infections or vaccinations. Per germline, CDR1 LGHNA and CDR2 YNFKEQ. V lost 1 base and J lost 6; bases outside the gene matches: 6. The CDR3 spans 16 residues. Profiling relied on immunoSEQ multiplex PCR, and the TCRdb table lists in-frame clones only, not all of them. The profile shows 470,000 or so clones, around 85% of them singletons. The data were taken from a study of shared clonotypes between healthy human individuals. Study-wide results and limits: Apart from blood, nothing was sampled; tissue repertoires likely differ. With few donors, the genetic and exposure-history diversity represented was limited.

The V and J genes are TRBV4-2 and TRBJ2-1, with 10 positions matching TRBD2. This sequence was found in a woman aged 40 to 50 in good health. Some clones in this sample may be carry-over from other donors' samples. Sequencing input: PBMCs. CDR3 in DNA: TGTGCCAGCAGCCAAGTGGGAGCGGGAGGGCGCAATGAGCAGTTCTTC. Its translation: CASSQVGAGGRNEQFF.